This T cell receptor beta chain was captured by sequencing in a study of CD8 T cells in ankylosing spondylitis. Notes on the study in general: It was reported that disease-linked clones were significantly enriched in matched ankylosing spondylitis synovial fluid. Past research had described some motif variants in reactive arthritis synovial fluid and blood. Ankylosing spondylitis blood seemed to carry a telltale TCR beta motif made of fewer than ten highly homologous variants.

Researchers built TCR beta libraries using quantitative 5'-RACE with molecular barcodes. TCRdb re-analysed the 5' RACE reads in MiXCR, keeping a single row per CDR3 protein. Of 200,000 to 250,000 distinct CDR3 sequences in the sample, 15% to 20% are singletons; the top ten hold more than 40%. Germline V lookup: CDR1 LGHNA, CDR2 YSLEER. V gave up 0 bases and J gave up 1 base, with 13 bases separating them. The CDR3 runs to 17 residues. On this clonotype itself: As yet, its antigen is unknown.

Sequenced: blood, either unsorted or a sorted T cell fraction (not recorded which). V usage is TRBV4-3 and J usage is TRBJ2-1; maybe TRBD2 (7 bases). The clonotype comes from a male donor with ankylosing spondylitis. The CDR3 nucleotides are TGCGCCAGCAGCCAAGATCCGGGGGGCCTATCCTACAATGAGCAGTTCTTC. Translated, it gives CASSQDPGGLSYNEQFF.